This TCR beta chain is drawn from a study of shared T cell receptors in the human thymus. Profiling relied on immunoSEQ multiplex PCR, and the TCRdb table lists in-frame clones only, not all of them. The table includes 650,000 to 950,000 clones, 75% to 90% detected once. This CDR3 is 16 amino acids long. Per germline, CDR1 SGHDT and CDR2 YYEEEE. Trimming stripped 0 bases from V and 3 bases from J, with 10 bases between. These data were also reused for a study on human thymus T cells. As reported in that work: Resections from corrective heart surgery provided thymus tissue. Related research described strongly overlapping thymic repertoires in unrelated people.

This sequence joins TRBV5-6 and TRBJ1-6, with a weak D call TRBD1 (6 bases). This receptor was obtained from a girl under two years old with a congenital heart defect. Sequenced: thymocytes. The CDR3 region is CASSLARDNYNSPLHF. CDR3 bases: TGTGCCAGCAGCTTGGCCAGGGACAACTATAATTCACCCCTCCACTTT.